The 4 T cell receptor beta chains below all came from one sample that was sequenced in a study of blood T cells in healthy people across ages. Using a J-beta primer mix together with a sample-barcoded 5' primer, a second PCR was run for roughly 6 to 11 cycles. TCRdb recomputed calls from the 5' RACE reads with MiXCR, one row per CDR3 protein. The table lists hundreds of thousands of distinct CDR3 sequences, approximately 60% of them singletons. The sample taken for sequencing was blood. Source of these receptors: a man aged 35 to 55 in good health.

The J gene is TRBJ2-2, the V gene TRBV4-1, with TRBD2 matching 8 bases. The CDR3 is 17 residues long. Germline V gives CDR1 MGHRA, CDR2 YSYEKL. J gave up 4 bases and V 0 bases, and 7 bases lay outside the gene matches. The CDR3 DNA reads TGCGCCAGCAGCCAAGAACGAGCGGGAGACGGCACCGGGGAGCTGTTTTTT. It translates to CASSQERAGDGTGELFF.

This clonotype was found a few times. This chain connects TRBV29-1 to TRBJ2-1, with TRBD1 matching 10 bases. CDR1 is SQVTM and CDR2 is ANQGSEA in the germline V gene. The trim removed 2 bases at V and 5 bases at J, leaving 3 bases unmatched. The CDR3 spans 14 residues. In DNA, the CDR3 is TGCAGCGTTGAACCGGGACAGGGGAACAATGAGCAGTTCTTC. Translating gives CSVEPGQGNNEQFF.

About this clonotype itself: This may come from a read error, since a much larger clone is one base off. V usage is TRBV25-1 and J usage is TRBJ2-7; D is uncertain. There are 12 residues in the CDR3. V lost 5 bases, J lost 7 bases, and 12 bases lay in between. The germline gives CDR1 MGHDK, CDR2 SYGVNS. As DNA, the CDR3 is TGTGCCAGCAGTTTCAAAGCCGATGAGCAGTACTTC. Translation gives CASSFKADEQYF.

A few counts support this clonotype. The genes are TRBV6-2 or TRBV6-3 and TRBJ2-5; a weak D match, TRBD2 (5 bases). The J call is uncertain, as TRBJ2-7 better fits the DNA end. The CDR3 runs 15 residues. CDR1 and CDR2 from the germline V gene are MNHEY and SVGEGT. In DNA form, the CDR3 reads TGTGCCAGCAGCCGACCGGTCCTCGGGATCTACGAGCAGTACTTC. Translation gives CASSRPVLGIYEQYF.